This TCR beta chain was found in a study of CD8 T cells in Susac syndrome. RNA amounts of roughly 0.45 to 1 ug underwent reverse transcription with random hexamers. TCRdb reprocessed the immunoSEQ multiplex PCR reads with MiXCR, giving one entry per CDR3 protein. The data show around 170,000 distinct CDR3 sequences, roughly 94% seen once. V was trimmed by 3 bases and J by 5 bases, leaving 10 bases between them. Germline V CDR1 and CDR2: MGHRA, YSYEKL. This CDR3 has 13 amino acids. A single count supports this clonotype. This rearrangement joins TRBV4-1 to TRBJ1-1; no firm D call. The sample consisted of CD8+ T cells from PBMCs. This receptor was obtained from a human donor with Susac syndrome. CDR3 bases: TGCGCCAGCAGCCAGAACAGTGGAACTGAAGCTTTCTTT. This codes for CASSQNSGTEAFF.